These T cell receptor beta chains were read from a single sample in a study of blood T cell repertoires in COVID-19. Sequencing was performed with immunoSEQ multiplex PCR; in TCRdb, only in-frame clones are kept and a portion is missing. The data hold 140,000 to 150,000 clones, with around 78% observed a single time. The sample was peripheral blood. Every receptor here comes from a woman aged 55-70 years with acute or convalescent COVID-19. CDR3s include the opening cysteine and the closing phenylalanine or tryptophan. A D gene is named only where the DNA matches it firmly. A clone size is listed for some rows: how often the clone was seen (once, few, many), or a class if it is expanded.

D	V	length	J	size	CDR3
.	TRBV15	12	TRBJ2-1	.	CATSRAREILLF
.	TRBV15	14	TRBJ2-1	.	CATSREDKYNEQFF
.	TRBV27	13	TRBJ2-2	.	CASSISGTGELFF
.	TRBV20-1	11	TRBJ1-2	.	CSARPDYGYTF
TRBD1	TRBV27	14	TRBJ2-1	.	CASSSLPQGAEQFF
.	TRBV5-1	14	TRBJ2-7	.	CASSLIGTGREQYF
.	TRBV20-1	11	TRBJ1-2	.	CSAKGVYGYTF
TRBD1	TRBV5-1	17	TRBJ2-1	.	CASSFMGNRGVYNEQFF
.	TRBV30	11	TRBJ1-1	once	CAWSVLAVQEF
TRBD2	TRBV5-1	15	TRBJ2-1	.	CASSDSGATGNEQFF
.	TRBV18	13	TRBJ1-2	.	CASSPLQNYGYTF
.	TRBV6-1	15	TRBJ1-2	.	CASSESLGANYGYTF
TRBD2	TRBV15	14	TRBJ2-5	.	CATSDGLAEETQYF
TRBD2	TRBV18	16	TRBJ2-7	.	CASSPRLAGESYEQYF
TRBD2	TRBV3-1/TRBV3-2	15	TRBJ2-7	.	CASTPRGGGTYEQYF
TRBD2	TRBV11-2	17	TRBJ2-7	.	CASSLVRTSGILYEQYF
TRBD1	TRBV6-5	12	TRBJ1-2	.	CASSTGGYGYTF
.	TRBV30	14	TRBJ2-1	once	CAWSLGLLYNEQFF
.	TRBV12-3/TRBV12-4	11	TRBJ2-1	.	CASSPDQGQFF
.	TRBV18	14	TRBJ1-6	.	CASSPPQPNSPLHF
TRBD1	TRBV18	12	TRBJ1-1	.	CASSSTGGEAFF
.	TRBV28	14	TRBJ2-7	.	CASSLPGLSLEQYF
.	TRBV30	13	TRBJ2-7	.	CAWSIGLSYEQYF
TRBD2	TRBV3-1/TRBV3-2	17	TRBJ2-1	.	CASSQTRTSGSYNEQFF
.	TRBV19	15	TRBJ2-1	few	CASSIRRGLSNEQFF
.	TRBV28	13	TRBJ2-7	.	CASSIPAGSEQYF
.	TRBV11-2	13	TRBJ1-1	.	CASSREVTTEAFF
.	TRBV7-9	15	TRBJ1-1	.	CASSILQGLNTEAFF
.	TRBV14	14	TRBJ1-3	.	CASSQGYPGNTIYF
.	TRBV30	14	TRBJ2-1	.	CAWTPRDWLNEQFF
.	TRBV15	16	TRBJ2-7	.	CATSTRAGIFSYEQYF
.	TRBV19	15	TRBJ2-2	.	CASSPRDSGTGELFF
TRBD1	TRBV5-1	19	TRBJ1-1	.	CASSLDGLRTGVEGTEAFF
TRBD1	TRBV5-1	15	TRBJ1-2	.	CASSFGGTGHYGYTF
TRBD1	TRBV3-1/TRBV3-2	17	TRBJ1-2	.	CASSLGTGRGQGYGYTF
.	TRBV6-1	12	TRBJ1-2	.	CASRGARNGYTF
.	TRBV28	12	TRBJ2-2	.	CASSLFAGELFF
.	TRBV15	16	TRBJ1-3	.	CATSRDLASGRNTIYF
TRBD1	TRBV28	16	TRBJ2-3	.	CASSSPGTGSTDTQYF
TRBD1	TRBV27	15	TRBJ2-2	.	CASRGVQGITGELFF
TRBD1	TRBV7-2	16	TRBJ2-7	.	CASSPVPGQGASEQYF
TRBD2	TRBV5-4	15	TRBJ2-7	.	CASSRSSGSEYEQYF
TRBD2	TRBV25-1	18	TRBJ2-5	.	CASSEWVLSAGLQETQYF
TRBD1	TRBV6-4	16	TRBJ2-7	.	CASSDDRTGMNYEQYF
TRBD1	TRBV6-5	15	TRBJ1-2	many	CASSPSGQGFYGYTF
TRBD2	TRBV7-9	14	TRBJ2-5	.	CASSLTSGKETQYF
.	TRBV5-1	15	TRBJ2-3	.	CASSFASERTDTQYF
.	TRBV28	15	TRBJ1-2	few	CASSLSGPRDYGYTF
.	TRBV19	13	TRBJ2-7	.	CASSPRASYEQYF
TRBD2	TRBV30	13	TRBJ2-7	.	CAWNSGRDYEQYF
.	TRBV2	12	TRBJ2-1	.	CASSDGSNEQFF
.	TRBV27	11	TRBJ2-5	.	CASSFRETQYF
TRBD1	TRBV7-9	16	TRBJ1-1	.	CASSAGQGVSDTEAFF
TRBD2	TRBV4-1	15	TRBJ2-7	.	CASSQNLAELTEQYF
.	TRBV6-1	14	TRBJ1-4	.	CASSEPVANEKLFF
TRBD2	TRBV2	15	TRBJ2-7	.	CASSGPGTNSYEQYF
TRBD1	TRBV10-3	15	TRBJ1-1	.	CAITKGQVLNTEAFF
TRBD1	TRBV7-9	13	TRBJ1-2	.	CASSLKRGHGYTF